This TCR beta chain derives from a study of Graves' ophthalmopathy and Graves' hyperthyroidism. 10 ml of fresh blood yielded the PBMCs by density gradient. Scientists amplified the TCR beta CDR3 regions from RNA transcripts. Second-round multiplex PCR followed a first-round RT-PCR using HTBI primers. TCRdb fed the multiplex PCR reads into MiXCR, producing one record per CDR3 protein. The sample has approximately 210,000 distinct CDR3 sequences, over 25% seen once; the top ten hold around 10%. Whole-study findings and limits: Cross-validated, the 13-signature model showed 87.88%/81.08% sensitivity/specificity, and 80%/75% in the test set. Ophthalmopathy progression prediction by the model yielded a sensitivity of about 70% and a specificity of just over 72%.

In this sample, this clonotype turned up many times. What it binds is unknown. The receptor's source is a man between 50 and 59 years old with Graves' ophthalmopathy. The sample comprised peripheral blood.

CDR3 amino acids: CASSPRASLAGELFF. CDR3 DNA: TGTGCCAGCAGCCCGAGGGCGTCTCTCGCCGGGGAGCTGTTTTTT. This chain uses TRBV11-2 with TRBJ2-2, with D tentatively TRBD2 (5 bases). The CDR3 contains 15 residues. Germline V gene sequence: CDR1 SGHAT, CDR2 FQNNGV. The germline V and J ends were trimmed by 5 bases and 6 bases, with 16 bases remaining between them.